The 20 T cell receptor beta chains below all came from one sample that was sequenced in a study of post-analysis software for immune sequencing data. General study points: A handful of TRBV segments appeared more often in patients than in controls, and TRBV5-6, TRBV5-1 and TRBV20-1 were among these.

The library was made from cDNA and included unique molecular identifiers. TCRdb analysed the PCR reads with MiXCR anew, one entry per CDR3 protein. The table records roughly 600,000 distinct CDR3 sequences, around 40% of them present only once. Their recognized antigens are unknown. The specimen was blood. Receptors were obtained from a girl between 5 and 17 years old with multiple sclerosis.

The CDR3 DNA reads as TGTGCCAGCAGTTACTCCTCGACAGGGGATTACTACGAGCAGTACTTC. Encoded protein: CASSYSSTGDYYEQYF. This chain links TRBV6-5 with TRBJ2-7; 8 bases match TRBD1. V dropped 0 bases and J dropped 3; count of bases not matched to a gene: 7. Germline CDR1 reads MNHEY; CDR2 reads SVGAGI. CDR3 length equals 16 residues.

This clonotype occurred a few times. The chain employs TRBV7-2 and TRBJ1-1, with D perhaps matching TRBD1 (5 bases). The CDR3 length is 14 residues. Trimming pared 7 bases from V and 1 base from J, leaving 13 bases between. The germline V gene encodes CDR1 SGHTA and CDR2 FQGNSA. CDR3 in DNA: TGTGCCAGCAAAATCGACAGTAGGAACACTGAAGCTTTCTTT. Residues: CASKIDSRNTEAFF. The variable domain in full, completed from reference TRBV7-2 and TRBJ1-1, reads GAGVSQSPSNKVTEKGKDVELRCDPISGHTALYWYRQSLGQGLEFLIYFQGNSAPDKSGLPSDRFSAERTGGSVSTLTIQRTQQEDSAVYLCASKIDSRNTEAFFGQGTRLTVV.

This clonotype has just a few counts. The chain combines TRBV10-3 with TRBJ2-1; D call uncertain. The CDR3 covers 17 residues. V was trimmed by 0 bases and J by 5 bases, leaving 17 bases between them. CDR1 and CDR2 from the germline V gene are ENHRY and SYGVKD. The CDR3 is CAISESGWSGPNNEQFF. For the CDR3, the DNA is TGTGCCATCAGTGAGTCGGGATGGTCCGGTCCTAACAATGAGCAGTTCTTC.

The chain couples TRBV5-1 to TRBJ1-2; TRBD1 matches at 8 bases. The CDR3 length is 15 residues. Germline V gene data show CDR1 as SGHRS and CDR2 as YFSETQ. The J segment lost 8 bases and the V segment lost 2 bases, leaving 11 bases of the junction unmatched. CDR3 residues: CASSFGQGIDRGYTF. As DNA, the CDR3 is TGCGCCAGCAGCTTCGGACAGGGAATTGATAGAGGCTACACCTTC.

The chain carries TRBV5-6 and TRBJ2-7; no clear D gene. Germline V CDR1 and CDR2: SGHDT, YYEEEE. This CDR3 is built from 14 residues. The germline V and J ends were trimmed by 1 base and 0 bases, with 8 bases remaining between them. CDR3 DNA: TGTGCCAGCAGCTTGCTGACGGACTCCTACGAGCAGTACTTC. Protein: CASSLLTDSYEQYF.

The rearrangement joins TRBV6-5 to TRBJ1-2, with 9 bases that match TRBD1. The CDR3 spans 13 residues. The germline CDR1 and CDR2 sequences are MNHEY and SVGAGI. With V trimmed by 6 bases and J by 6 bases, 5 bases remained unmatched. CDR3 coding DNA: TGTGCCAGCAGACAGGGGGCTAGGAATGGCTACACCTTC. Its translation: CASRQGARNGYTF.

The CDR3 nucleotides read TGTGCCAGCAGTCGCCCCGACAGGGCCCCACAAGAGACCCAGTACTTC. Translating gives CASSRPDRAPQETQYF. V usage is TRBV12-3 or TRBV12-4 and J usage is TRBJ2-5; 7 nucleotides match TRBD1. J lost 2 bases, V lost 5 bases, and 11 bases had no gene match. CDR3 size: 16 residues.

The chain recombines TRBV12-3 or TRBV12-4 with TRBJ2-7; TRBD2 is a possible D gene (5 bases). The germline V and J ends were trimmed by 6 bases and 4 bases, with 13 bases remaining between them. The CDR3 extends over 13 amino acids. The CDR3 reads CASRLNSGYEQYF. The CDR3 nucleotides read TGTGCCAGCAGGTTAAACAGCGGATACGAGCAGTACTTC.

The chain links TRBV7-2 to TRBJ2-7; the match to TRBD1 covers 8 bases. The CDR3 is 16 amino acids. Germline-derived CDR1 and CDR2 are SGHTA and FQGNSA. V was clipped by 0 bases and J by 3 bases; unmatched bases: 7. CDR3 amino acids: CASSLAHGQGHYEQYF. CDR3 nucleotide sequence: TGTGCCAGCAGCTTAGCGCACGGACAGGGACACTACGAGCAGTACTTC.

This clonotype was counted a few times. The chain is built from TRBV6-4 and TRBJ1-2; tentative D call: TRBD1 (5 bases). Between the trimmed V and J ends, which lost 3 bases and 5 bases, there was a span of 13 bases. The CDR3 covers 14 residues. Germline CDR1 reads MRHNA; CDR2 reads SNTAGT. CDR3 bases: TGTGCCAGCAGTGATTCCTCCGGGGGATATGGCTACACCTTC. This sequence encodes CASSDSSGGYGYTF.

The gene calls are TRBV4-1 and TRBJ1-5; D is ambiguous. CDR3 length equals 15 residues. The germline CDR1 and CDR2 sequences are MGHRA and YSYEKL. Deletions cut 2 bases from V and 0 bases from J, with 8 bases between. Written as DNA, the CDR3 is TGCGCCAGCAGCCAATGGCAGTTTAGCAATCAGCCCCAGCATTTT. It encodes CASSQWQFSNQPQHF.

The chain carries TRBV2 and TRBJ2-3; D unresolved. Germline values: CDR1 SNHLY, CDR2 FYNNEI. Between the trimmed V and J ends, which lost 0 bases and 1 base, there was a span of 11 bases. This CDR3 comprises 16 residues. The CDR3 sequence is CASSEAQALRTDTQYF. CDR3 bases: TGTGCCAGCAGTGAAGCCCAGGCGTTGCGCACAGATACGCAGTATTTT.

CDR3 in amino acids: CASSLVLTGTGNYEQYF. CDR3 DNA sequence: TGCGCCAGCAGCTTGGTTCTTACCGGGACAGGCAACTACGAGCAGTACTTC. This chain connects TRBV5-1 to TRBJ2-7; 8 bases fit TRBD1. Germline CDR1 and CDR2: SGHRS and YFSETQ. This CDR3 region has 17 residues. V dropped 0 bases and J dropped 3; count of bases not matched to a gene: 11.

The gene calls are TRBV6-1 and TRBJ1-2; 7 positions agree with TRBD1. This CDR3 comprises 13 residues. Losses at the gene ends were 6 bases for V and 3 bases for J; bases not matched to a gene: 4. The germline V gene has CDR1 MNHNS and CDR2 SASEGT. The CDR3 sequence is CASSTGVDYGYTF. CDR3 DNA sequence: TGTGCCAGCAGCACAGGGGTCGACTATGGCTACACCTTC.

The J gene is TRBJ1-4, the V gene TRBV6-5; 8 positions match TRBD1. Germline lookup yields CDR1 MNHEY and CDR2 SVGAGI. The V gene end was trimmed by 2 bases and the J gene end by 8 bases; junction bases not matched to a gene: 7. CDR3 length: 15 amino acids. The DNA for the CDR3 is TGTGCCAGCAGTTACACGGGACAGGTCTTCGAAAAACTGTTTTTT. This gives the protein CASSYTGQVFEKLFF.

The CDR3 region is CASSPLPGQGVYEQYF. As DNA, the CDR3 is TGTGCCAGCAGCCCACTCCCGGGACAGGGGGTCTACGAGCAGTACTTC. V and J are TRBV7-2 and TRBJ2-7; 11 nucleotides align to TRBD1. Germline values: CDR1 SGHTA, CDR2 FQGNSA. Unmatched junction bases numbered 9, after V lost 5 bases and J lost 3 bases. CDR3 length equals 16 residues.

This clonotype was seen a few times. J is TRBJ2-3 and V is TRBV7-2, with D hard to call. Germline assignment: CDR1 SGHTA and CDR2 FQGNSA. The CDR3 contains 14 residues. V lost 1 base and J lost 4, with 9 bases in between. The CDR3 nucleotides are TGTGCCAGCAGCTTAGATTCGTATTCAGATACGCAGTATTTT. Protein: CASSLDSYSDTQYF.

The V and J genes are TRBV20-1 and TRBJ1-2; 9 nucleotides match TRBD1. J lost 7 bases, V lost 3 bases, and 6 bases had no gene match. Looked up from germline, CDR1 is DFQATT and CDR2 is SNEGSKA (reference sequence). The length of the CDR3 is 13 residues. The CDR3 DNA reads TGCAGTGCTAGTGTGGACAGGGGCTCTGGCTACACCTTC. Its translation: CSASVDRGSGYTF.

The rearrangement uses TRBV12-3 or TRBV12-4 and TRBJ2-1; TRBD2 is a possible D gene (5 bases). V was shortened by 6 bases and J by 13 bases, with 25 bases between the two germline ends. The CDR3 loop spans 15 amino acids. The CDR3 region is CASSRQCGLQETQFF. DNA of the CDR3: TGTGCCAGCAGCCGTCAATGCGGGCTCCAAGAGACCCAGTTCTTC.

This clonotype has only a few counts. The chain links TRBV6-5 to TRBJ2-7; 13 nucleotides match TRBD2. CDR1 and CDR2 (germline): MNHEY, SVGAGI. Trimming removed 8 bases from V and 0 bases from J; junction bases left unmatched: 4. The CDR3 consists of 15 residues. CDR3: CASGTSGESSYEQYF. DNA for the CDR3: TGTGCCAGCGGGACTAGCGGGGAAAGCTCCTACGAGCAGTACTTC.